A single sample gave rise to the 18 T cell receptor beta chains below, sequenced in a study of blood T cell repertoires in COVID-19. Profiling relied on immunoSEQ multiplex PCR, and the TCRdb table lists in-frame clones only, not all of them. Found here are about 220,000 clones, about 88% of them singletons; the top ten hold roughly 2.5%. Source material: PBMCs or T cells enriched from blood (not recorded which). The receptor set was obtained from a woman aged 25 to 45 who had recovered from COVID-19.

The CDR3 reads CASSYEGGVQETQYF. Written as DNA, the CDR3 is TGTGCCAGCAGTTACGAGGGAGGTGTTCAAGAGACCCAGTACTTC. This chain uses TRBV6-2 or TRBV6-3 with TRBJ2-5; maybe TRBD2 (6 bases). The CDR3 is 15 amino acids. The V end was cut by 2 bases, the J end by 2 bases, with 12 bases between. Germline lookup yields CDR1 MNHEY and CDR2 SVGEGT.

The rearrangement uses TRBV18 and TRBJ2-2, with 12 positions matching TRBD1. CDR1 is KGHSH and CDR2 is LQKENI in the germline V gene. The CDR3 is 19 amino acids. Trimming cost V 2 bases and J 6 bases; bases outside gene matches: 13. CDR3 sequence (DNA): TGTGCCAGCTCACCATCGAGGGACAGGGGGCTCCAGAGGTCCGGGGAGCTGTTTTTT. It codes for CASSPSRDRGLQRSGELFF.

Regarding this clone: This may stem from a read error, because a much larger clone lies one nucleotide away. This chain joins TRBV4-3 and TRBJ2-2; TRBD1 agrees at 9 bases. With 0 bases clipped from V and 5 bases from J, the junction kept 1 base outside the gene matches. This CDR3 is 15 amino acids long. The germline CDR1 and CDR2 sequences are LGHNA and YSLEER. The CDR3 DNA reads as TGCGCCAGCAGCCAAGAACAGGGGGCTACCGGGGAGCTGTTTTTT. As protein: CASSQEQGATGELFF.

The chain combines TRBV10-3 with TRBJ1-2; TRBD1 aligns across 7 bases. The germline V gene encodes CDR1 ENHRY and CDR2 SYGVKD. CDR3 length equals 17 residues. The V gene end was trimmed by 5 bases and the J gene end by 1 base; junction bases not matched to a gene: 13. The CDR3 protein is CAISMTGTPSLNYGYTF. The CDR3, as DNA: TGTGCCATCAGTATGACAGGGACCCCCTCCCTTAACTATGGCTACACCTTC.

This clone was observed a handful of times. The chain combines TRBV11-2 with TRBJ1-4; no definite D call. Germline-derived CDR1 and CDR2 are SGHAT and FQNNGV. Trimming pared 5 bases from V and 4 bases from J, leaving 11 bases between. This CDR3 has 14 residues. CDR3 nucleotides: TGTGCCAGCAGCAGGGAGGTGGTTAATGAAAAACTGTTTTTT. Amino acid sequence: CASSREVVNEKLFF.

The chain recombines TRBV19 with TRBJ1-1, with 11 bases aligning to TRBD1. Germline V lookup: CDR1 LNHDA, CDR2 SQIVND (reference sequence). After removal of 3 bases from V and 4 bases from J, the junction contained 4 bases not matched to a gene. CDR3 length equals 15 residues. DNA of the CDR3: TGTGCCAGTAGTATCGGACAGGGGGCTAGCACTGAAGCTTTCTTT. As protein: CASSIGQGASTEAFF.

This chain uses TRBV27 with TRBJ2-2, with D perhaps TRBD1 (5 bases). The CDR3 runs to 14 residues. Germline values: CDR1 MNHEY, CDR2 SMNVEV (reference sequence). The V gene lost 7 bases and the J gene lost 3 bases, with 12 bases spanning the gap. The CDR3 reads CASKSQEYTGELFF. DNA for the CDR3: TGTGCCAGCAAATCACAGGAGTACACCGGGGAGCTGTTTTTT.

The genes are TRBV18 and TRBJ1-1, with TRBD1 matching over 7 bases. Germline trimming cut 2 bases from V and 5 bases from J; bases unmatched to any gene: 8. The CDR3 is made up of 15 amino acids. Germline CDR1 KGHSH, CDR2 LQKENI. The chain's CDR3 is CASSPKGGEGTEAFF. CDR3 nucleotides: TGTGCCAGCTCACCAAAAGGGGGCGAAGGGACTGAAGCTTTCTTT.

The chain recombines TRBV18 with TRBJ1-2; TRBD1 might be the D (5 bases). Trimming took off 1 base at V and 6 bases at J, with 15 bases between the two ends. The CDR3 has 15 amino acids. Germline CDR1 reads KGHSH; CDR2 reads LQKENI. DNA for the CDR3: TGTGCCAGCTCACCACAGGCCAGGGAGGGAGATGGCTACACCTTC. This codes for CASSPQAREGDGYTF. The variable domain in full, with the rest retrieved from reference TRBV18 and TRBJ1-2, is NAGVMQNPRHLVRRRGQEARLRCSPMKGHSHVYWYRQLPEEGLKFMVYLQKENIIDESGMPKERFSAEFPKEGPSILRIQQVVRGDSAAYFCASSPQAREGDGYTFGSGTRLTVV.

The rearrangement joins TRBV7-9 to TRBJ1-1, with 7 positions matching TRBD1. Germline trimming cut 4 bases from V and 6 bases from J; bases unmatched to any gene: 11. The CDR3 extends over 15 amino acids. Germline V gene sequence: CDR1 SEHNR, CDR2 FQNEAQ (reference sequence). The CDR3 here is CASSSPLGGPAEAFF. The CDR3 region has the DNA TGTGCCAGCAGCTCCCCATTAGGGGGCCCCGCTGAAGCTTTCTTT.

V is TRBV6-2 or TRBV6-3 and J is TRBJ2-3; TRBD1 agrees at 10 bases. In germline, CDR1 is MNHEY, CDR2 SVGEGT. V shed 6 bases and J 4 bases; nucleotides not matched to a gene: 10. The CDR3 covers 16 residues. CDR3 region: CASSRPTGGASDTQYF. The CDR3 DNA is TGTGCCAGCAGCCGACCGACAGGGGGCGCGTCAGATACGCAGTATTTT.

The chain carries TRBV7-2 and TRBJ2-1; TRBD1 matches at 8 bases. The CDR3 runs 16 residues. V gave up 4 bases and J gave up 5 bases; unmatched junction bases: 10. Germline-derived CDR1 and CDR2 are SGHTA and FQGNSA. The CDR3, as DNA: TGTGCCAGCAGCTGGGCAGGGGGCGCGGTTAACAATGAGCAGTTCTTC. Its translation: CASSWAGGAVNNEQFF.

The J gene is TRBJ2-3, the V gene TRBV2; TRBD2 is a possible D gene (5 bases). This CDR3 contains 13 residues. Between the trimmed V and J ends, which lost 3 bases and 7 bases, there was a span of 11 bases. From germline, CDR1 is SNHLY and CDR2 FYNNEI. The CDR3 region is CASSDEGRNTQYF. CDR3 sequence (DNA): TGTGCCAGCAGTGATGAGGGAAGGAATACGCAGTATTTT.

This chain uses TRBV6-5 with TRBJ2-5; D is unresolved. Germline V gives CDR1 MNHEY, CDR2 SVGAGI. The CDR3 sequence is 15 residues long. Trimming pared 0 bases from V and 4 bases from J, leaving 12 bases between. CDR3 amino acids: CASSYSRSRSETQYF. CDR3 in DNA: TGTGCCAGCAGTTACTCGAGGAGTAGATCAGAGACCCAGTACTTC.

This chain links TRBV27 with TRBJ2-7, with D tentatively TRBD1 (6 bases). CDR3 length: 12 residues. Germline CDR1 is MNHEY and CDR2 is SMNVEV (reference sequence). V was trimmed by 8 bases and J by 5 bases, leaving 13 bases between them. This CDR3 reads CASLLQGNEQYF. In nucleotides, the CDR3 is TGTGCCAGCCTTTTACAGGGAAACGAGCAGTACTTC.

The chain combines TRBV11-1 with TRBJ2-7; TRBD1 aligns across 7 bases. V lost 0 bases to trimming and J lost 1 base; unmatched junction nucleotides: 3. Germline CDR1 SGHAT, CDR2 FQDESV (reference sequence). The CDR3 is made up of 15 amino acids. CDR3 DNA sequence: TGTGCCAGCAGCTTAGCGGGACAGATTTCCTACGAGCAGTACTTC. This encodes CASSLAGQISYEQYF.

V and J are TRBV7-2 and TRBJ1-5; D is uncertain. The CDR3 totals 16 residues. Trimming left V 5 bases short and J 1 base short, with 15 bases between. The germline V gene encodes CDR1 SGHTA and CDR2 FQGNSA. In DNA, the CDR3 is TGTGCCAGCAGCCCGTCATCAGAAATGAGCAATCAGCCCCAGCATTTT. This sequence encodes CASSPSSEMSNQPQHF.

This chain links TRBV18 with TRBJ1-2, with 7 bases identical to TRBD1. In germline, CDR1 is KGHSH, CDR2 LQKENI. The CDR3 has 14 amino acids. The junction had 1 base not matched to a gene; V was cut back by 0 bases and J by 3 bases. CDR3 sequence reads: CASSPPGGYYGYTF. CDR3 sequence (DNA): TGTGCCAGCTCACCACCAGGGGGCTACTATGGCTACACCTTC.